A single sample is the source of the 9 T cell receptor beta chains below, sequenced in a study of chemoradiotherapy in HPV16-positive cancers. The method was immunoSEQ multiplex PCR; TCRdb's version includes in-frame clones alone and lacks a portion of them. Among 55,000 to 85,000 clones listed, 88% were seen once. The source was blood, collected from a patient who underwent chemoradiotherapy. These receptors originate from a human donor with HPV-associated anogenital cancer.

The chain couples TRBV7-2 to TRBJ1-5, with D possibly matching TRBD1 (6 bases). The CDR3 is made up of 18 amino acids. Germline lookup yields CDR1 SGHTA and CDR2 FQGNSA. V was pared by 1 base and J by 0 bases, with 16 bases between. The CDR3 nucleotides read TGTGCCAGCAGCTTAGTGCGGACAGCCCACTATAGCAATCAGCCCCAGCATTTT. Translating gives CASSLVRTAHYSNQPQHF. The full variable domain, with the rest looked up from reference TRBV7-2 and TRBJ1-5, is GAGVSQSPSNKVTEKGKDVELRCDPISGHTALYWYRQSLGQGLEFLIYFQGNSAPDKSGLPSDRFSAERTGGSVSTLTIQRTQQEDSAVYLCASSLVRTAHYSNQPQHFGDGTRLSIL.

J is TRBJ1-6 and V is TRBV5-6; possibly TRBD1 for D (6 bases). The V end lost 2 bases, the J end lost 7 bases, and 13 bases lay between the germline ends. This CDR3 region has 15 residues. CDR1 SGHDT and CDR2 YYEEEE come from the germline V gene. CDR3 nucleotide sequence: TGTGCCAGCAGCTTTGGTGGCAGGGGAAATTCACCCCTCCACTTT. Amino acid sequence: CASSFGGRGNSPLHF.

V usage is TRBV7-9 and J usage is TRBJ2-7; no clear D. CDR1 SEHNR and CDR2 FQNEAQ come from the germline V gene (reference sequence). The CDR3 extends over 13 amino acids. Trimming pared 4 bases from V and 3 bases from J, leaving 10 bases between. The CDR3: CASSSLLIYEQYF. The CDR3 DNA sequence: TGTGCCAGCAGCTCTCTCCTTATCTACGAGCAGTACTTC.

V and J are TRBV6-5 and TRBJ1-1; the D gene is possibly TRBD1 (6 bases). Looked up from germline, CDR1 is MNHEY and CDR2 is SVGAGI. This CDR3 is built from 14 residues. V lost 9 bases and J 1 base, leaving 15 bases between the germline ends. CDR3 amino acids: CASILSTGNTEAFF. CDR3 coding DNA: TGTGCCAGTATACTATCGACAGGGAACACTGAAGCTTTCTTT.

This chain links TRBV5-6 with TRBJ1-4; D remains ambiguous. The CDR3 covers 15 residues. The germline V gene has CDR1 SGHDT and CDR2 YYEEEE. The germline V and J ends were trimmed by 1 base and 0 bases, with 7 bases remaining between them. CDR3 sequence reads: CASSLSFSTNEKLFF. The CDR3 nucleotides read TGTGCCAGCAGCTTGTCGTTTTCAACTAATGAAAAACTGTTTTTT.

CDR3 sequence: CASSQRTLGLADSYNEQFF. CDR3 nucleotide sequence: TGCGCCAGCAGCCAACGCACCCTCGGGCTAGCGGACTCCTACAATGAGCAGTTCTTC. The V gene is TRBV4-1, the J gene TRBJ2-1; 7 bases are shared with TRBD2. Germline lookup yields CDR1 MGHRA and CDR2 YSYEKL. V trimming: 2 bases; J trimming: 0 bases; junction bases outside the gene matches: 13. There are 19 residues in the CDR3.

The chain uses TRBV7-9 and TRBJ2-7; TRBD2 agrees at 14 bases. This CDR3 has 13 amino acids. Germline V gene data show CDR1 as SEHNR and CDR2 as FQNEAQ (reference sequence). The V and J ends lost 8 bases and 4 bases, in that order; junction bases with no gene match: 1. The CDR3 sequence is CASGTSGGYEQYF. The CDR3 DNA is TGTGCCAGCGGGACTAGCGGGGGTTACGAGCAGTACTTC. Looking up the rest from reference TRBV7-9 and TRBJ2-7 gives the full variable domain: DTGVSQNPRHKITKRGQNVTFRCDPISEHNRLYWYRQTLGQGPEFLTYFQNEAQLEKSRLLSDRFSAERPKGSFSTLEIQRTEQGDSAMYLCASGTSGGYEQYFGPGTRLTVT.

The rearrangement uses TRBV27 and TRBJ2-3, with TRBD1 matching over 9 bases. This CDR3 is built from 15 residues. Trimming cost V 5 bases and J 4 bases; bases outside gene matches: 7. The germline V gene encodes CDR1 MNHEY and CDR2 SMNVEV (reference sequence). The CDR3 loop reads CASSPWDRAADTQYF. The CDR3 bases are TGTGCCAGCAGTCCCTGGGACAGGGCGGCAGATACGCAGTATTTT.

This chain links TRBV11-1 with TRBJ1-1; D gene ambiguous. The CDR3 runs 12 residues. Trimming removed 5 bases from V and 1 base from J, with 5 bases in between. Germline-derived CDR1 and CDR2 are SGHAT and FQDESV (reference sequence). CDR3 loop: CASSHGNTEAFF. The DNA for the CDR3 is TGTGCCAGCAGCCACGGGAACACTGAAGCTTTCTTT.